The 27 T cell receptor beta chains below all came from one sample that was sequenced in a study of identical twins. MiXCR was run by TCRdb on the 5' RACE reads, yielding one entry per CDR3 protein. Here the sample spans about 530,000 distinct CDR3 sequences, around 15% being singletons. The same specimen was also included in a second study, on yellow fever vaccine responses in identical twins.

The sample taken for sequencing was CD4+ T cells sorted from blood. These receptors were collected from a woman aged 18 to 35 in good health.

This clonotype was seen repeatedly, ten times or more. The rearrangement links TRBV5-1 to TRBJ2-3; 8 positions match TRBD2. Losses at the gene ends were 4 bases for V and 0 bases for J; bases not matched to a gene: 7. Germline loops: CDR1 SGHRS, CDR2 YFSETQ. This CDR3 region has 16 residues. This CDR3 is CASSGSLADSTDTQYF. The CDR3 nucleotides are TGCGCCAGCAGCGGATCACTAGCGGATAGCACAGATACGCAGTATTTT.

In this sample, this clonotype turned up a few times. Germline is not matched at one junction end, which may reflect a read error. The rearrangement uses TRBV12-3 or TRBV12-4 and TRBJ1-3, with 7 bases matching TRBD1. The CDR3 covers 14 residues. Here the CDR3 reads CASRLTGAGNTIYF. The CDR3, as DNA: TGTGCCAGCAGACTCACAGGGGCTGGAAACACCATATATTTC.

This clonotype was seen a handful of times. The rearrangement joins TRBV7-6 to TRBJ2-3; D is perhaps TRBD1 (6 bases). V lost 5 bases, J lost 2 bases, and 14 bases lay in between. The CDR3 has 15 amino acids. The germline CDR1 and CDR2 sequences are SGHVS and FNYEAQ. CDR3 residues: CASSQQGFYTDTQYF. The CDR3 region has the DNA TGTGCCAGCAGCCAACAGGGCTTCTACACAGATACGCAGTATTTT.

V usage is TRBV20-1 and J usage is TRBJ2-7; TRBD2 matches at 10 bases. The trim removed 3 bases at V and 3 bases at J, leaving 2 bases unmatched. Germline V gives CDR1 DFQATT, CDR2 SNEGSKA (reference sequence). The CDR3 sequence is 13 residues long. The CDR3 DNA sequence: TGCAGTGCTAGGGGGACTAGCGTCTACGAGCAGTACGTC. Protein sequence: CSARGTSVYEQYV.

V usage is TRBV24-1 and J usage is TRBJ2-3; TRBD2 aligns across 10 bases. There are 15 residues in the CDR3. Germline CDR1 and CDR2: KGHDR and SFDVKD. Trimming took 5 bases from V and 3 from J; bases not matched to a gene: 4. The CDR3 here is CATSAQTSGTDTQYF. CDR3 DNA: TGTGCCACCAGTGCACAGACTAGCGGGACAGATACGCAGTATTTT.

This sequence joins TRBV29-1 and TRBJ2-7; unclear D gene. Germline values: CDR1 SQVTM, CDR2 ANQGSEA. Deletions cut 8 bases from V and 2 bases from J, with 19 bases between. The CDR3 totals 14 residues. The CDR3 nucleotides read TGCAGCCTGAATCCTAGACCCCCAACCTACGAGCAGTACGTC. Residues: CSLNPRPPTYEQYV.

This clonotype was picked up a small number of times. The gene calls are TRBV6-5 and TRBJ1-5; D call uncertain. With 0 bases removed from V and 0 bases from J, the gap between germline ends came to 6 bases. The length of the CDR3 is 15 residues. The germline CDR1 and CDR2 sequences are MNHEY and SVGAGI. This CDR3 reads CASSYSQVSNQPQHF. The DNA for the CDR3 is TGTGCCAGCAGTTACTCCCAGGTTAGCAATCAGCCCCAGCATTTT.

The chain carries TRBV7-9 and TRBJ2-1; 9 bases map to TRBD1. Germline CDR1 SEHNR, CDR2 FQNEAQ (reference sequence). J was trimmed by 2 bases and V by 5 bases; bases with no gene match: 7. CDR3 length: 16 amino acids. The CDR3 nucleotides are TGTGCCAGCAGCCCGAACAGGGGGCTCCCCTACAATGAGCAGTTCTTC. It encodes CASSPNRGLPYNEQFF. Looking up the rest from reference TRBV7-9 and TRBJ2-1 gives the full variable domain: DTGVSQNPRHKITKRGQNVTFRCDPISEHNRLYWYRQTLGQGPEFLTYFQNEAQLEKSRLLSDRFSAERPKGSFSTLEIQRTEQGDSAMYLCASSPNRGLPYNEQFFGPGTRLTVL.

There are a few counts of this clonotype. The V gene is TRBV28, the J gene TRBJ2-7; no reliable D call. The V gene's germline CDR1 is MDHEN and CDR2 SYDVKM. The CDR3 extends over 14 amino acids. Trimming removed 2 bases from V and 2 bases from J, with 10 bases in between. The CDR3 DNA sequence: TGTGCCAGCAGTTTACCGCATGGTACCTACGAGCAGTACTTC. This encodes CASSLPHGTYEQYF.

This clonotype was counted a few times. This chain links TRBV29-1 with TRBJ2-3, with TRBD1 identical over 8 bases. V trimming: 6 bases; J trimming: 3 bases; junction bases outside the gene matches: 11. The germline V gene encodes CDR1 SQVTM and CDR2 ANQGSEA. This CDR3 has 15 amino acids. CDR3 sequence: CSVAGAGGWTDTQYF. The CDR3 bases are TGCAGCGTAGCCGGGGCAGGGGGCTGGACAGATACGCAGTATTTT.

The chain combines TRBV20-1 with TRBJ2-4; possible D gene TRBD1, 5 bases. The germline CDR1 and CDR2 sequences are DFQATT and SNEGSKA (reference sequence). With 6 bases removed from V and 8 bases from J, the gap between germline ends came to 20 bases. This CDR3 contains 14 residues. CDR3 loop: CSALWTKGEDIQYF. The CDR3 DNA sequence: TGCAGTGCCTTATGGACAAAGGGCGAAGACATTCAGTACTTC.

This clonotype was observed a handful of times. The chain recombines TRBV20-1 with TRBJ2-7; D may be TRBD1 (5 bases). The CDR3 is 12 amino acids. V was trimmed by 1 base and J by 3 bases, leaving 7 bases between them. The germline V gene encodes CDR1 DFQATT and CDR2 SNEGSKA (reference sequence). This CDR3 is CSARATDYEQYF. CDR3 nucleotides: TGCAGTGCTAGAGCGACAGACTACGAGCAGTACTTC.

The chain joins TRBV14 to TRBJ1-1; TRBD1 matches 11 bases. V was clipped by 4 bases and J by 0 bases; unmatched bases: 10. The CDR3 consists of 18 residues. Germline values: CDR1 SGHDN, CDR2 FVKESK. CDR3 sequence reads: CASSRRTGGPTMNTEAFF. CDR3 in DNA: TGTGCCAGCAGCCGACGGACAGGGGGCCCCACAATGAACACTGAAGCTTTCTTT.

This clonotype was found a few times. The rearrangement links TRBV20-1 to TRBJ2-1, with D unresolved. CDR1 and CDR2 (germline): DFQATT, SNEGSKA (reference sequence). V lost 3 bases, J lost 6 bases, and 15 bases lay in between. The CDR3 consists of 14 residues. CDR3 residues: CSASEATLGNEQFF. CDR3 sequence (DNA): TGCAGTGCTAGTGAGGCTACCTTGGGCAATGAGCAGTTCTTC.

This clonotype occurred a few times. The chain recombines TRBV20-1 with TRBJ2-6, with D possibly called TRBD1 or TRBD2 (5 bases each). Per germline, CDR1 DFQATT and CDR2 SNEGSKA (reference sequence). V was trimmed by 1 base and J by 0 bases, leaving 13 bases between them. The CDR3 runs to 17 residues. The chain's CDR3 is CSARARDVTSGANVLTF. The CDR3 DNA is TGCAGTGCTAGAGCCCGGGACGTGACCTCTGGGGCCAACGTCCTGACTTTC.

V is TRBV7-9 and J is TRBJ2-5; 11 bases line up with TRBD1. Trimming at V came to 4 bases and at J to 3 bases, leaving 1 base not matched to a gene. Germline-derived CDR1 and CDR2 are SEHNR and FQNEAQ (reference sequence). The CDR3 loop spans 14 amino acids. CDR3 sequence: CASSSGQGEETQYF. CDR3 DNA: TGTGCCAGCAGCTCGGGACAGGGGGAAGAGACCCAGTACTTC.

This clonotype was seen a few times. This sequence joins TRBV7-9 and TRBJ1-1; 9 bases fit TRBD1. CDR1 SEHNR and CDR2 FQNEAQ come from the germline V gene (reference sequence). V dropped 7 bases and J dropped 5; count of bases not matched to a gene: 8. The CDR3 is 14 residues long. The CDR3: CASIRTGVGTEAFF. For the CDR3, the DNA is TGTGCCAGCATCCGGACAGGGGTGGGGACTGAAGCTTTCTTT.

Only a few counts were recorded for this clonotype. The CDR3 nucleotides are TGCGCCAGCAGCCCGGACGTGGGGCGTCTGAGAGAGACCCAGTACTTC. As protein: CASSPDVGRLRETQYF. The gene calls are TRBV5-1 and TRBJ2-5; perhaps TRBD1 as D (5 bases). Deletions cut 4 bases from V and 4 bases from J, with 20 bases between. CDR1 is SGHRS and CDR2 is YFSETQ in the germline V gene. The CDR3 has 16 amino acids. Combining the CDR3 with reference TRBV5-1 and TRBJ2-5 gives the whole variable domain KAGVTQTPRYLIKTRGQQVTLSCSPISGHRSVSWYQQTPGQGLQFLFEYFSETQRNKGNFPGRFSGRQFSNSRSEMNVSTLELGDSALYLCASSPDVGRLRETQYFGPGTRLLVL.

J is TRBJ1-6 and V is TRBV12-3 or TRBV12-4; D remains unclear. Trimming left V 2 bases short and J 6 bases short, with 5 bases between. This CDR3 region has 13 residues. The DNA for the CDR3 is TGTGCCAGCAGTTTATGGGGTAATTCACCCCTCCACTTT. Translating gives CASSLWGNSPLHF.

The rearrangement uses TRBV11-2 and TRBJ2-2; 10 bases align to TRBD1. Germline values: CDR1 SGHAT, CDR2 FQNNGV. The V and J ends lost 5 bases and 4 bases, in that order; junction bases with no gene match: 7. The CDR3 sequence is 16 residues long. The CDR3 nucleotides are TGTGCCAGCAGCCCGGGACAGGGGCGCCCCACCGGGGAGCTGTTTTTT. Translating gives CASSPGQGRPTGELFF.

This clonotype was picked up a small number of times. The chain has TRBV6-5 and TRBJ2-7, with TRBD2 matching over 7 bases. The CDR3 loop spans 15 amino acids. Losses at the gene ends were 3 bases for V and 2 bases for J; bases not matched to a gene: 7. The germline gives CDR1 MNHEY, CDR2 SVGAGI. The CDR3 DNA reads as TGTGCCAGCAGTTATTCCAGCGGGGATACCTACGAGCAGTACTTC. It yields the protein CASSYSSGDTYEQYF.

This clonotype was recorded a few times. The V and J genes are TRBV27 and TRBJ1-5; no reliable D call. V was cut by 6 bases and J by 6 bases, with 12 bases left in between. This CDR3 has 13 residues. Germline assignment: CDR1 MNHEY and CDR2 SMNVEV (reference sequence). The CDR3 loop is CASSVRLGQPQHF. In nucleotides, the CDR3 is TGTGCCAGCAGCGTGAGGTTAGGTCAGCCCCAGCATTTT.

This clonotype was detected many times. This sequence joins TRBV12-3 or TRBV12-4 and TRBJ1-1, with 7 nucleotides matching TRBD1. V shed 6 bases, J shed 4 bases, and the junction held 17 bases outside the gene matches. This CDR3 comprises 17 residues. CDR3 bases: TGTGCCAGCAGAAGGGGGTTCACAGGGGAGGAGGGCACTGAAGCTTTCTTT. Residues: CASRRGFTGEEGTEAFF.

This clonotype was seen at least ten times. This chain uses TRBV29-1 with TRBJ2-1; D call uncertain. The CDR3 sequence is 14 residues long. V was shortened by 3 bases and J by 1 base, with 10 bases between the two germline ends. From germline, CDR1 is SQVTM and CDR2 ANQGSEA. In nucleotides, the CDR3 is TGCAGCGTTGAGCGGTATGTTTCCTACAATGAGCAGTTCTTC. Its protein is CSVERYVSYNEQFF.

This sequence joins TRBV7-2 and TRBJ2-3, with TRBD1 identical over 7 bases. V was clipped by 5 bases and J by 2 bases; unmatched bases: 4. The CDR3 has 14 amino acids. Germline lookup yields CDR1 SGHTA and CDR2 FQGNSA. The DNA for the CDR3 is TGTGCCAGCAGCCAGGACAGGATCACAGATACGCAGTATTTT. As protein: CASSQDRITDTQYF.

The chain employs TRBV18 and TRBJ2-3; 10 nucleotides align to TRBD1. CDR3 length: 15 amino acids. Germline V lookup: CDR1 KGHSH, CDR2 LQKENI. V lost 0 bases and J lost 4; bases outside the gene matches: 1. This CDR3 reads CASSPPGQGSDTQYF. The CDR3 DNA reads TGTGCCAGCTCACCACCGGGACAGGGGTCAGATACGCAGTATTTT.

The rearrangement uses TRBV6-1 and TRBJ1-1; D possibly corresponds to TRBD1 (6 bases). The V and J ends lost 6 bases and 1 base respectively, with 18 bases between them. This CDR3 region has 16 residues. Germline V CDR1 and CDR2: MNHNS, SASEGT. In nucleotides, the CDR3 is TGTGCCAGCAGCCGGAACCCACAGGGAAGGAACACTGAAGCTTTCTTT. This sequence encodes CASSRNPQGRNTEAFF.